These 21 T cell receptor beta chains came from one sample sequenced in a study of T cell repertoires in cytomegalovirus infection (dated 2019 in TCRdb). TCRdb lists the instrument as Illumina HiSeq 1500. The public reads were quality trimmed at Q25 with fastp and then assembled into clones with MiXCR by TCRdb, keeping productive beta chains. Each CDR3 protein appears once, grouped with its most common genes and DNA. The sample profile shows some 700,000 distinct CDR3 sequences; approximately 40% of them were found once. The ten largest clones represent around 2.8% of the sample. Sequencing used PBMCs. The receptors derive from a human donor in good health (CMV status not recorded). Some clones in this sample may be carry-over from other donors' samples.

The chain's CDR3 is CASSAGSIYF. The CDR3, as DNA: TGTGCCAGCAGTGCGGGGTCTATATATTTT. The rearrangement uses TRBV2 and TRBJ1-3; D remains unclear. Germline V gene sequence: CDR1 SNHLY, CDR2 FYNNEI. This CDR3 has 10 amino acids. The V end lost 4 bases, the J end lost 13 bases, and 8 bases lay between the germline ends.

This rearrangement joins TRBV5-1 to TRBJ2-7, with TRBD2 matching 10 bases. Per the germline V gene, CDR1 is SGHRS and CDR2 is YFSETQ. The CDR3 sequence is 15 residues long. J was trimmed by 5 bases and V by 2 bases; bases with no gene match: 7. CDR3 in DNA: TGCGCCAGCAGCTTTACTAGCGGGGTCCCCCACGAGCAGTACTTC. This gives the protein CASSFTSGVPHEQYF.

V usage is TRBV7-6 and J usage is TRBJ2-3; a weak D match, TRBD2 (6 bases). The CDR3 has 15 residues. V lost 3 bases, J lost 5 bases, and 15 bases lay in between. Germline CDR1 reads SGHVS; CDR2 reads FNYEAQ. The CDR3: CASSFGGTPEDTQYF. In DNA, the CDR3 is TGTGCCAGCAGCTTTGGCGGGACCCCCGAAGATACGCAGTATTTT.

Comment on this clonotype: This CDR3 is missing its conserved last phenylalanine or tryptophan, likely due to a read error. It is unclear where the CDR3 begins or ends on the DNA, so no DNA is shown, and the CDR3 is as TCRdb lists it. This chain connects TRBV7-6 to TRBJ1-2; the DNA was not used to check the table's D call, TRBD1. Germline CDR1 reads SGHVS; CDR2 reads FNYEAQ. The CDR3 has 13 amino acids, counting both end residues. This CDR3 reads CASSLVGQGVYNC.

This clonotype was recorded at least ten times. The rearrangement joins TRBV7-8 to TRBJ2-2, with TRBD2 matching over 10 bases. This CDR3 contains 17 residues. Germline V lookup: CDR1 SGHVS, CDR2 FQNEAQ. With V trimmed by 3 bases and J by 1 base, 5 bases remained unmatched. The CDR3 reads CASSLSTSGMNTGELFF. In nucleotides, the CDR3 is TGTGCCAGCAGCTTGAGTACTAGCGGGATGAACACCGGGGAGCTGTTTTTT.

This rearrangement joins TRBV7-8 to TRBJ2-3, with D perhaps matching TRBD1 or TRBD2 (5 bases each). Trimming cost V 1 base and J 3 bases, with 20 bases left between them. The germline gives CDR1 SGHVS, CDR2 FQNEAQ. The CDR3 is 18 residues long. CDR3 DNA sequence: TGTGCCAGCAGCTTAGTAGGGGCGGGCCTTGGTGTTACAGATACGCAGTATTTT. Residues: CASSLVGAGLGVTDTQYF. Using reference TRBV7-8 and TRBJ2-3 for the parts outside the CDR3, the full variable domain is GAGVSQSPRYKVAKRGQDVALRCDPISGHVSLFWYQQALGQGPEFLTYFQNEAQLDKSGLPSDRFFAERPEGSVSTLKIQRTQQEDSAVYLCASSLVGAGLGVTDTQYFGPGTRLTVL.

About this clonotype itself: Because it lacks the conserved phenylalanine or tryptophan at the end, this CDR3 is likely a read error. V is TRBV28 and J is TRBJ2-7; D may match TRBD1 or TRBD2 (5 bases each). Trimming took 3 bases from V and 2 from J, leaving 11 bases between them. The CDR3 totals 14 residues. Germline V CDR1 and CDR2: MDHEN, SYDVKM. The CDR3 DNA sequence: TGTGCCAGCAGTTTGTCAGGGAGAACCTACGAGCAGTACTTA. Protein: CASSLSGRTYEQYL.

This clonotype was seen more than once but under ten times. The rearrangement links TRBV2 to TRBJ1-2; unclear D gene. V gave up 0 bases and J gave up 1 base, with 9 bases separating them. The germline V gene has CDR1 SNHLY and CDR2 FYNNEI. The CDR3 runs 15 residues. For the CDR3, the DNA is TGTGCCAGCAGTGAAGCGCGACTGAATAACTATGGCTACACCTTC. Protein: CASSEARLNNYGYTF.

The chain has TRBV12-3 or TRBV12-4 and TRBJ2-5; TRBD2 aligns across 7 bases. CDR3 length: 15 residues. The ends lost 2 bases at V and 9 bases at J; junction bases unmatched: 12. The CDR3 DNA follows: TGTGCCAGCAGTTTATTCAGCGGGATTAAGGAACCCCAGTACTTC. Its translation: CASSLFSGIKEPQYF.

Comments on this clonotype: At one of its ends the junction is not consistent with the germline gene, which may arise from a read error. The chain uses TRBV19 and TRBJ2-5; D possibly corresponds to TRBD1 (5 bases). In germline, CDR1 is LNHDA, CDR2 SQIVND (reference sequence). The CDR3 spans 16 residues. The CDR3 loop reads CASSIPTVVGQDTQYF. In nucleotides, the CDR3 is TGTGCCAGTAGTATTCCAACCGTCGTGGGGCAAGATACCCAGTACTTC.

This clonotype was found a few times. CDR3: CASSPSPGQAVGKLFF. In DNA, the CDR3 is TGCGCCAGCAGCCCATCCCCGGGACAGGCAGTAGGGAAACTGTTTTTT. The chain joins TRBV4-1 to TRBJ1-4; TRBD1 matches at 8 bases. With 4 bases clipped from V and 11 bases from J, the junction kept 15 bases outside the gene matches. Germline values: CDR1 MGHRA, CDR2 YSYEKL. The CDR3 extends over 16 amino acids.

In this sample, this clonotype turned up many times. The chain couples TRBV7-2 to TRBJ1-1; unclear D gene. Germline loops: CDR1 SGHTA, CDR2 FQGNSA. This CDR3 has 15 amino acids. V shed 5 bases and J shed 1 base, with 14 bases lying between them. CDR3 nucleotides: TGTGCCAGCAGCCTATACAGCCCCCGGAACACTGAAGCTTTCTTT. This encodes CASSLYSPRNTEAFF.

This clonotype was observed a handful of times. At one end, the junction sequence differs from germline, possibly due to a read error. The chain uses TRBV6-1 and TRBJ1-2; D gene ambiguous. The CDR3 sequence is 8 residues long. Germline assignment: CDR1 MNHNS and CDR2 SASEGT. The CDR3 DNA reads TGTGCCAGCAGTCAACACTCTTTC. It translates to CASSQHSF.

The chain recombines TRBV10-3 with TRBJ2-7; weak D call: TRBD1 (6 bases). Trimming cost V 0 bases and J 3 bases, with 9 bases left between them. The CDR3 covers 14 residues. CDR1 ENHRY and CDR2 SYGVKD come from the germline V gene. CDR3 loop: CAISESKQGYEQYF. The CDR3 coding sequence is TGTGCCATCAGTGAGTCGAAACAGGGCTACGAGCAGTACTTC.

This clonotype has just a few counts. The chain couples TRBV5-1 to TRBJ1-3; 7 bases map to TRBD1. Germline values: CDR1 SGHRS, CDR2 YFSETQ. Trimming cost V 4 bases and J 5 bases; bases outside gene matches: 12. This CDR3 is built from 16 residues. CDR3 bases: TGCGCCAGCAGCCCGGGACAGACTTCAACCCGAAACACCATATATTTT. Its protein product is CASSPGQTSTRNTIYF.

This clonotype was recorded a few times. This rearrangement joins TRBV4-1 to TRBJ2-3; 11 bases map to TRBD1. Germline assignment: CDR1 MGHRA and CDR2 YSYEKL. With 1 base clipped from V and 5 bases from J, the junction kept 5 bases outside the gene matches. CDR3 length: 16 residues. CDR3 region: CASSQGWDRGRDTQYF. The CDR3 region has the DNA TGCGCCAGCAGCCAAGGGTGGGACAGGGGGAGAGATACGCAGTATTTT.

This clonotype came up a few times. The chain has TRBV20-1 and TRBJ2-5; 9 bases agree with TRBD2. CDR1 is DFQATT and CDR2 is SNEGSKA in the germline V gene (reference sequence). This CDR3 contains 15 residues. The trim removed 0 bases at V and 7 bases at J, leaving 9 bases unmatched. The CDR3 coding sequence is TGCAGTGCTAGAGATGGGCGGGGGGGCGGGTGGACCCAGTACTTC. Its protein is CSARDGRGGGWTQYF.

The chain joins TRBV5-6 to TRBJ2-6; TRBD1 matches at 10 bases. The CDR3 is made up of 19 amino acids. V dropped 6 bases and J dropped 0; count of bases not matched to a gene: 12. CDR1 and CDR2 from the germline V gene are SGHDT and YYEEEE. DNA for the CDR3: TGTGCCAGCATACTTGGGTGGGACAGGGGTTACTCTGGGGCCAACGTCCTGACTTTC. Protein product: CASILGWDRGYSGANVLTF.

The V call is TRBV6-5, the J call TRBJ1-2, with TRBD1 matching over 7 bases. The CDR3 spans 15 residues. V shed 2 bases and J 1 base; nucleotides not matched to a gene: 4. The germline V gene has CDR1 MNHEY and CDR2 SVGAGI. This CDR3 is CASSYSNRGNYGYTF. Here the CDR3 DNA reads TGTGCCAGCAGTTACAGTAACAGGGGTAACTATGGCTACACCTTC.

The J gene is TRBJ1-1, the V gene TRBV30; a weak D match, TRBD1 (6 bases). The germline V gene has CDR1 GTSNPN and CDR2 SVGIG (reference sequence). The length of the CDR3 is 14 residues. The germline V and J ends were trimmed by 2 bases and 4 bases, with 14 bases remaining between them. CDR3 DNA: TGTGCCTGGAGTCTAACAGGGTGGGGCACTGAAGCTTTCTTT. This gives the protein CAWSLTGWGTEAFF.

This clonotype was detected many times. The chain recombines TRBV7-2 with TRBJ2-7; no reliable D call. Trimming shortened V by 3 bases and J by 2 bases, and 11 bases separated the two germline ends. Germline-derived CDR1 and CDR2 are SGHTA and FQGNSA. The length of the CDR3 is 14 residues. In DNA, the CDR3 is TGTGCCAGCAGCTTCGGTCGCCACCCCTACGAGCAGTACTTC. Amino acid sequence: CASSFGRHPYEQYF.